This TCR beta chain was documented in a study of blood T cell repertoires in COVID-19. Sequenced by immunoSEQ multiplex PCR; TCRdb stores in-frame clones only, minus some. The sample contains just under 35,000 clones, over 75% of which appear only once. From germline, CDR1 is SGHAT and CDR2 FQDESV (reference sequence). Trimming took 5 bases from V and 6 from J, leaving 19 bases between them. CDR3 length equals 15 residues. The sample was peripheral blood. The TCR comes from a human donor in a cohort sampled during active COVID-19. The chain uses TRBV11-1 and TRBJ1-1; D is ambiguous. The CDR3 sequence is CASSQKPPTWSEAFF. The CDR3 nucleotides are TGTGCCAGCAGCCAAAAACCCCCTACGTGGTCTGAAGCTTTCTTT.